This TCR beta chain was documented in a study of shared clonotypes between healthy human individuals. The repertoire was sequenced with immunoSEQ multiplex PCR; TCRdb's copy has only in-frame clones and lacks some. The profile shows around 2.3 million clones, 90% to 97% of them singletons. This CDR3 has 12 amino acids. V was cut by 2 bases and J by 7 bases, with 5 bases left in between. Germline CDR1 MDHEN, CDR2 SYDVKM. Study-wide results and limits: Deeper or shallower sequencing was expected to change how clonotypes are shared among donors.

Note on this clone: The antigen remains unidentified. The identical CDR3 is also encoded by other nucleotide sequences in the sample.

This receptor was taken from a man younger than 30 in good health. V is TRBV28 and J is TRBJ2-2; D uncertain. Material: naive CD4+ T cells sorted from blood. Subset reported: CD45RA+ positively selected. The CDR3 DNA follows: TGTGCCAGCAGTTTAGGTGTCGGGGAGCTGTTTTTT. Translated: CASSLGVGELFF.